This note documents a single T cell receptor (beta chain) sequence. Extracted RNA was reverse transcribed into cDNA, the sequencing template. Clones were read by immunoSEQ multiplex PCR, and TCRdb kept only the in-frame ones, dropping some. The sample consists of around 190,000 clones, roughly three fifths of them appearing once. Regarding treatment: oral pan-JAK inhibitor, 5-10 mg twice daily. The data stem from a study of CD8+ T cells in alopecia areata. Study at large: Treatment ran 6 to 18 months, with 6 months of follow-up afterward. Scoring of severity for treated patients was based on percentage of affected scalp area.

V lost 1 base and J 4 bases, leaving 13 bases between the germline ends. The CDR3 runs to 15 residues. CDR1 is LGHNA, CDR2 YSLEER, per germline. The source of this sequence is a human donor with alopecia areata. The chain uses TRBV4-3 and TRBJ1-1; D gene ambiguous. Source: CD4+ T cells sorted from blood, taken around week 50, from a patient treated with tofacitinib. The CDR3 DNA reads as TGCGCCAGCAGCCAAGGCGTCAAACAGTTCACTGAAGCTTTCTTT. It yields the protein CASSQGVKQFTEAFF.